Below are 20 T cell receptor beta chains sequenced from a single sample in a study of cytomegalovirus exposure and HLA in healthy donors. The PCR employed 60 Vbeta primers together with 13 Jbeta primers. The data were produced by immunoSEQ multiplex PCR, yet TCRdb's version contains in-frame clones alone and is incomplete. The table records 84,000 or so clones, around 77% of them present only once. The sequencing sample was made of PBMCs. The receptors originated from a man aged 30 to 45 in good health and CMV-seronegative.

The genes are TRBV7-2 and TRBJ2-7; TRBD2 matches 7 bases. Germline V lookup: CDR1 SGHTA, CDR2 FQGNSA. The V and J ends lost 0 bases and 1 base, in that order; junction bases with no gene match: 3. The CDR3 runs to 15 residues. The CDR3 DNA is TGTGCCAGCAGCTTAGCGATCGGGGGGTCCTACGAGCAGTACTTC. It yields the protein CASSLAIGGSYEQYF.

Here the CDR3 DNA reads TGTGCCAGTAAAACCCTGACAGGGCTCCCCCCACTAGCCAAAAACATTCAGTACTTC. Its protein is CASKTLTGLPPLAKNIQYF. The chain joins TRBV19 to TRBJ2-4, with 7 nucleotides matching TRBD1. The junction had 18 bases not matched to a gene; V was cut back by 7 bases and J by 0 bases. Germline V lookup: CDR1 LNHDA, CDR2 SQIVND (reference sequence). The CDR3 runs to 19 residues.

Only one count was recorded for this clone. The rearrangement uses TRBV18 and TRBJ2-7, with D possibly being TRBD1 (6 bases). V lost 6 bases, J lost 2 bases, and 11 bases lay in between. The CDR3 has 13 amino acids. Germline V CDR1 and CDR2: KGHSH, LQKENI. DNA for the CDR3: TGTGCCAGCTCCCTCAACAGGGCCTACGAGCAGTACTTC. Its translation is CASSLNRAYEQYF.

This clone was seen a handful of times. V and J are TRBV27 and TRBJ1-1, with 8 bases identical to TRBD1. This CDR3 has 17 residues. Germline V gene lookup returns CDR1 MNHEY and CDR2 SMNVEV (reference sequence). The V gene end was trimmed by 4 bases and the J gene end by 5 bases; junction bases not matched to a gene: 15. CDR3 sequence (DNA): TGTGCCAGCAGTTCCCTAGGCAGGGGGCTAGGAAAAACTGAAGCTTTCTTT. This codes for CASSSLGRGLGKTEAFF.

This clone showed up just a few times. The chain recombines TRBV7-8 with TRBJ1-3; 7 bases agree with TRBD1. In germline, CDR1 is SGHVS, CDR2 FQNEAQ. The V and J ends lost 4 bases and 2 bases, in that order; junction bases with no gene match: 2. CDR3 size: 14 residues. CDR3: CASSSQGAGNTIYF. DNA of the CDR3: TGTGCCAGCAGCTCTCAGGGGGCTGGAAACACCATATATTTT.

The genes are TRBV10-3 and TRBJ2-7; the match to TRBD2 covers 12 bases. Germline V gene lookup returns CDR1 ENHRY and CDR2 SYGVKD. The ends lost 0 bases at V and 4 bases at J; junction bases unmatched: 4. The CDR3 consists of 16 residues. The chain's CDR3 is CAISESTTSGSYEQYF. In DNA, the CDR3 is TGTGCCATCAGTGAGTCCACGACTAGCGGGAGTTACGAGCAGTACTTC.

This clone showed up just a few times. The rearrangement links TRBV5-1 to TRBJ2-3, with D possibly matching TRBD2 (7 bases). Looked up from germline, CDR1 is SGHRS and CDR2 is YFSETQ. CDR3 length equals 15 residues. V lost 4 bases, J lost 3 bases, and 15 bases lay in between. CDR3 in DNA: TGCGCCAGCAGCCGGGGGGCGGGAGTGACAGATACGCAGTATTTT. Translated: CASSRGAGVTDTQYF.

This chain joins TRBV27 and TRBJ1-3; tentatively, D is TRBD1 (5 bases). The CDR3 consists of 15 residues. Germline V CDR1 and CDR2: MNHEY, SMNVEV (reference sequence). The germline V and J ends were trimmed by 2 bases and 2 bases, with 10 bases remaining between them. The CDR3 here is CASSLKGFAGNTIYF. The CDR3 DNA follows: TGTGCCAGCAGTTTAAAGGGGTTCGCTGGAAACACCATATATTTT.

This sequence joins TRBV18 and TRBJ2-7, with 7 bases aligning to TRBD2. From germline, CDR1 is KGHSH and CDR2 LQKENI. V lost 3 bases and J lost 2; bases outside the gene matches: 4. This CDR3 spans 14 amino acids. The CDR3 DNA follows: TGTGCCAGCTCACCCCCGCTAGCGGCCTACGAGCAGTACTTC. This gives the protein CASSPPLAAYEQYF.

This clone was found once. This chain connects TRBV10-2 to TRBJ1-1; tentative D call: TRBD1 (6 bases). The CDR3 has 13 amino acids. Trimming shortened V by 10 bases and J by 1 base, and 13 bases separated the two germline ends. In germline, CDR1 is WSHSY, CDR2 SAAADI. The CDR3 DNA is TGCGCCACCAGCACACAGGGGAACACTGAAGCTTTCTTT. It encodes CATSTQGNTEAFF.

The J gene is TRBJ2-4, the V gene TRBV7-9; TRBD1 aligns across 7 bases. The germline CDR1 and CDR2 sequences are SEHNR and FQNEAQ (reference sequence). The junction had 7 bases not matched to a gene; V was cut back by 1 base and J by 4 bases. The CDR3 loop spans 16 amino acids. The CDR3 region has the DNA TGTGCCAGCAGCTTAGGGCCGGGACAGATTAAAAACATTCAGTACTTC. Protein: CASSLGPGQIKNIQYF.

The chain uses TRBV19 and TRBJ1-6, with D tentatively TRBD1 (6 bases). Trimming removed 6 bases from V and 10 bases from J, with 16 bases in between. Germline-derived CDR1 and CDR2 are LNHDA and SQIVND (reference sequence). The CDR3 runs 14 residues. The CDR3 is CASSEWDTESPLHF. Written as DNA, the CDR3 is TGTGCCAGTAGCGAATGGGACACAGAGTCACCCCTCCACTTT.

The chain employs TRBV25-1 and TRBJ1-3, with 8 bases fitting TRBD1. The ends lost 3 bases at V and 2 bases at J; junction bases unmatched: 3. The CDR3 is 15 residues long. The germline V gene has CDR1 MGHDK and CDR2 SYGVNS. The CDR3 region is CASSDTQGAGNTIYF. The CDR3 DNA sequence: TGTGCCAGCAGTGACACACAGGGGGCTGGAAACACCATATATTTT.

The chain combines TRBV7-9 with TRBJ1-3, with D unclear. The CDR3 runs 15 residues. Per germline, CDR1 SEHNR and CDR2 FQNEAQ (reference sequence). V was cut by 3 bases and J by 0 bases, with 9 bases left in between. In nucleotides, the CDR3 is TGTGCCAGCAGCTTGGAGCCCAGCTCTGGAAACACCATATATTTT. Residues: CASSLEPSSGNTIYF. Filled out from reference TRBV7-9 and TRBJ1-3, the complete variable domain reads DTGVSQNPRHKITKRGQNVTFRCDPISEHNRLYWYRQTLGQGPEFLTYFQNEAQLEKSRLLSDRFSAERPKGSFSTLEIQRTEQGDSAMYLCASSLEPSSGNTIYFGEGSWLTVV.

The chain uses TRBV11-2 and TRBJ2-1; D may be TRBD1 (5 bases). V was clipped by 2 bases and J by 7 bases, with 15 bases between them. CDR1 is SGHAT, CDR2 FQNNGV, per germline. The CDR3 has 15 amino acids. The CDR3 sequence: CASSLSAHRPNEQFF. CDR3 coding DNA: TGTGCCAGCAGCTTATCCGCCCACAGGCCTAATGAGCAGTTCTTC.

The chain joins TRBV5-1 to TRBJ1-1; maybe TRBD1 (5 bases). This CDR3 comprises 14 residues. Germline CDR1 is SGHRS and CDR2 is YFSETQ. Trimming left V 3 bases short and J 4 bases short, with 13 bases between. In nucleotides, the CDR3 is TGCGCCAGCAGCTACACTACGGGGGGCACTGAAGCTTTCTTT. Its translation is CASSYTTGGTEAFF.

The chain is built from TRBV6-1 and TRBJ1-1; the D gene is possibly TRBD1 (5 bases). Germline V gene lookup returns CDR1 MNHNS and CDR2 SASEGT. The V and J ends lost 0 bases and 1 base respectively, with 9 bases between them. The CDR3 is 15 amino acids. The CDR3 loop is CASSEAAGRNTEAFF. The CDR3 DNA reads as TGTGCCAGCAGTGAAGCCGCAGGGCGGAACACTGAAGCTTTCTTT.

The rearrangement joins TRBV29-1 to TRBJ2-1; D is unresolved. The CDR3 extends over 15 amino acids. Per the germline V gene, CDR1 is SQVTM and CDR2 is ANQGSEA. Trimming pared 1 base from V and 2 bases from J, leaving 12 bases between. The CDR3 sequence is CSVEVTRSPYNEQFF. The CDR3 coding sequence is TGCAGCGTTGAAGTTACGAGGAGCCCCTACAATGAGCAGTTCTTC.

This chain joins TRBV28 and TRBJ2-1; D possibly corresponds to TRBD1 (5 bases). V was clipped by 6 bases and J by 8 bases, with 17 bases between them. CDR3 length: 14 residues. CDR1 is MDHEN, CDR2 SYDVKM, per germline. CDR3 protein: CASSRGQPVDEQFF. CDR3 DNA sequence: TGTGCCAGCAGCCGAGGACAACCCGTGGATGAGCAGTTCTTC.

This clone was picked up a small number of times. A much larger clone differs by one base, so this may be a read error. The identical CDR3 is also encoded by other nucleotide sequences in the sample. This chain uses TRBV5-1 with TRBJ1-2; D call uncertain. Germline loops: CDR1 SGHRS, CDR2 YFSETQ. This CDR3 spans 14 amino acids. V lost 4 bases and J lost 4, with 14 bases in between. CDR3 in DNA: TGCGCCAGCAGCCTAGAACAAGACCTCTATGGCTACACCTTC. The encoded protein is CASSLEQDLYGYTF.